Presented here are 8 T cell receptor beta chains from one specimen sequenced in a study of Ad26.COV2.S vaccination and SARS-CoV-2 variants. Regarding treatment: roughly 20 received Ad26.COV2.S at low or high dose, single or two shots; roughly five received placebo; per-sample allocation not given. All samples were drawn on day 63, counting from the first vaccine or placebo injection. This table comes from immunoSEQ multiplex PCR, and its TCRdb copy is limited to in-frame clones, with some not included. The data show hundreds of thousands of clones, with around 87% seen just once and about 3.4% held by the top ten. The sequenced sample was peripheral blood, obtained in a trial of Ad26.COV2.S vaccine versus placebo. These TCRs come from a person aged 18 to 65 who received the Ad26.COV2.S COVID-19 vaccine or a placebo.

This rearrangement joins TRBV11-3 to TRBJ1-1, with a possible D match to TRBD1 (6 bases). Trimming cost V 3 bases and J 5 bases, with 13 bases left between them. Germline CDR1 SGHNT, CDR2 YENEEA. The CDR3 has 14 residues. DNA for the CDR3: TGTGCCAGCAGCTTGGACAGTTCGGGGACTGAAGCTTTCTTT. As protein: CASSLDSSGTEAFF.

This clone was seen once. The chain is built from TRBV10-3 and TRBJ2-6; the D gene is possibly TRBD1 (6 bases). V dropped 7 bases and J dropped 0 bases, with 10 bases sitting between them. Germline V gives CDR1 ENHRY, CDR2 SYGVKD. This CDR3 has 15 residues. In DNA, the CDR3 is TGTGCCATCACGGACAGCTACTCTGGGGCCAACGTCCTGACTTTC. Translation gives CAITDSYSGANVLTF.

The J gene is TRBJ2-7, the V gene TRBV19, with TRBD1 identical over 7 bases. The CDR3 length is 15 residues. The J segment lost 4 bases and the V segment lost 1 base, leaving 7 bases of the junction unmatched. Germline V gene data show CDR1 as LNHDA and CDR2 as SQIVND (reference sequence). In nucleotides, the CDR3 is TGTGCCAGTAGTATAGGGACGGGCAGGGGGTACGAGCAGTACTTC. This translates into CASSIGTGRGYEQYF.

This chain uses TRBV3-1 (or the pseudogene TRBV3-2) with TRBJ2-3, with TRBD1 matching over 10 bases. Germline V gene sequence: CDR1 LGHDT, CDR2 YNNKEL (reference sequence). The CDR3 extends over 17 amino acids. V shed 1 base and J 4 bases; nucleotides not matched to a gene: 8. The CDR3 coding sequence is TGTGCCAGCAGCCAAGGGGGGTCCGGGACAGGGGCAGATACGCAGTATTTT. This sequence encodes CASSQGGSGTGADTQYF.

The rearrangement uses TRBV6-5 and TRBJ1-2, with D perhaps matching TRBD1 (6 bases). Germline lookup yields CDR1 MNHEY and CDR2 SVGAGI. CDR3 length equals 12 residues. Trimming cost V 8 bases and J 2 bases, with 9 bases left between them. The CDR3 nucleotides are TGTGCCAGCGAGGACAGCAACTATGGCTACACCTTC. Translation: CASEDSNYGYTF.

The J gene is TRBJ2-1, the V gene TRBV18; the D gene is possibly TRBD2 (5 bases). The CDR3 length is 12 residues. Trimming cost V 1 base and J 10 bases, with 8 bases left between them. Germline V CDR1 and CDR2: KGHSH, LQKENI. The CDR3 DNA sequence: TGTGCCAGCTCACCACGGGGAGTCGAGCAGTTCTTC. Protein sequence: CASSPRGVEQFF. The full variable domain, its missing parts supplied by reference TRBV18 and TRBJ2-1, is NAGVMQNPRHLVRRRGQEARLRCSPMKGHSHVYWYRQLPEEGLKFMVYLQKENIIDESGMPKERFSAEFPKEGPSILRIQQVVRGDSAAYFCASSPRGVEQFFGPGTRLTVL.

J is TRBJ1-2 and V is TRBV7-8; possible D gene TRBD1, 5 bases. The CDR3 consists of 15 residues. Trimming pared 2 bases from V and 4 bases from J, leaving 14 bases between. Per germline, CDR1 SGHVS and CDR2 FQNEAQ. The CDR3 here is CASSLMGRVFYGYTF. The CDR3 DNA reads TGTGCCAGCAGCTTAATGGGGCGAGTATTCTATGGCTACACCTTC.

The chain joins TRBV3-1 (or the pseudogene TRBV3-2) to TRBJ1-5; 9 nucleotides line up with TRBD1. V shed 6 bases and J 1 base; nucleotides not matched to a gene: 7. Germline V CDR1 and CDR2: LGHDT, YNNKEL (reference sequence). There are 16 residues in the CDR3. CDR3 coding DNA: TGTGCCAGCAGTGAGGGAGACAGGGGGAGCAATCAGCCCCAGCATTTT. Its translation is CASSEGDRGSNQPQHF.